This TCR beta chain was documented in a study of blood T cell repertoires in COVID-19. The overall study: Acute and convalescent COVID-19 samples came from the United States, Italy and Spain. PBMCs, B-cell-depleted T cells, or T cells were the source of the cDNA or gDNA that made up the material.

There are 16 residues in the CDR3. In germline, CDR1 is LGHDT, CDR2 YNNKEL (reference sequence). The V and J ends lost 1 base and 0 bases respectively, with 10 bases between them. The authors' processing: Estimates of nucleated cell counts were drawn from the amplification of reference gene primers. The assay was immunoSEQ multiplex PCR, and TCRdb's table has in-frame clones only and misses some. That table furnishes V, J and clone size, whereas the DNA furnished D and trimming. The repertoire holds just under 350,000 clones, with 88% as singletons. In Seattle, patients joined the study during active infection and were tracked longitudinally.

Sample: peripheral blood. The J gene is TRBJ1-3, the V gene TRBV3-1 (or the pseudogene TRBV3-2); D is perhaps TRBD1 (5 bases). The sequence came from a woman aged 65 to 85 with COVID-19, enrolled during active disease. The CDR3 nucleotides are TGTGCCAGCAGCCAAGGTTGGGGCCGCTCTGGAAACACCATATATTTT. This codes for CASSQGWGRSGNTIYF.